Listed below are T cell receptor beta chains from one sample, sequenced in a study of blood T cell repertoires in COVID-19. Sequencing was performed with immunoSEQ multiplex PCR; in TCRdb, only in-frame clones are kept and a portion is missing. Found here are 450,000 to 500,000 clones, 75% to 90% of them singletons; the top ten hold roughly 3.2%. The sequencing input was peripheral blood. The receptors stem from a human donor in a cohort sampled during active COVID-19. Both conserved end residues are part of each CDR3. D genes are given only for firm matches. Clone size is shown for a subset of rows, as once, few, many or a class of expanded clone.

J,V,size,D,DNA,CDR3
TRBJ1-2,TRBV5-6,-,TRBD1,TGTGCCAGCAGCTCGCCCGAGTGGACAGGGGGCACTAGTGGCTACACCTTC,CASSSPEWTGGTSGYTF
TRBJ2-1,TRBV24-1,-,-,TGTGCCACCAGTGGAGGGCTCTCCTACAATGAGCAGTTCTTC,CATSGGLSYNEQFF
TRBJ2-1,TRBV27,-,TRBD2,TGTGCCAGCAGTCCTCCGGGTAGCGGGATCAAAAGGGGTGAGCAGTTCTTC,CASSPPGSGIKRGEQFF
TRBJ1-2,TRBV28,-,TRBD1,TGTGCCAGCAGTGCCGCGGGACAGGGTAATCGTGGCTACACCTTC,CASSAAGQGNRGYTF
TRBJ2-5,TRBV3-1/TRBV3-2,-,TRBD2,TGTGCCAGCAGCCTCCCGCATAGCGGGTCACAAGAGACCCAGTACTTC,CASSLPHSGSQETQYF
TRBJ1-1,TRBV30,-,TRBD1,TGTGCCTGGAGTCGCCAGGGGGCGGCAGCTTTCTTT,CAWSRQGAAAFF
TRBJ2-5,TRBV5-4,-,TRBD2,TGTGCCAGCAGCAGTGGACTAGCGGAGGTGGGGACCCAGTACTTC,CASSSGLAEVGTQYF
TRBJ2-5,TRBV5-4,few,TRBD2,TGTGCCAGCAGCCTCCAGCGGGAGGGCCTACAGACCCAGTACTTC,CASSLQREGLQTQYF
TRBJ1-3,TRBV30,once,-,TGTGCCTGGTCCTCAGGGGCTGGAAACACCATATATTTT,CAWSSGAGNTIYF
TRBJ1-5,TRBV19,-,TRBD1,TGTGCCAGTACCGAACAGGGGAATCAGCCCCAGCATTTT,CASTEQGNQPQHF
TRBJ1-2,TRBV6-6,-,-,TGTGCCAGCAAAGCGGGGGTCCTCACTTCCTATGGCTACACCTTC,CASKAGVLTSYGYTF
TRBJ1-5,TRBV6-5,-,-,TGTGCCAGCAGTTACGATGATAGACAGCCCCAGCATTTT,CASSYDDRQPQHF
TRBJ2-7,TRBV15,few,-,TGTGCCACCAGCAGAGCCAGGGTTTCATACGAGCAGTACTTC,CATSRARVSYEQYF
TRBJ1-6,TRBV30,-,TRBD1,TGTGCCTGGAGTGTAGACAGGGACGGGTCACCCCTCCACTTT,CAWSVDRDGSPLHF
TRBJ1-2,TRBV16,-,TRBD1,TGTGCCAGCAGCCGCGGGACAGGACCCTATGGCTACACCTTC,CASSRGTGPYGYTF
TRBJ1-6,TRBV18,few,TRBD1,TGTGCCAGCTCACCACAACAGGGGGAGAATTCACCCCTCCACTTT,CASSPQQGENSPLHF
TRBJ2-7,TRBV13,-,-,TGTGCCAGCAGCATGACTAGTCAGGATCGATCAGGCGAGCAGTACTTC,CASSMTSQDRSGEQYF
TRBJ1-5,TRBV30,-,-,TGTGCCTGGAGGGCAGAAAACAGGGACAATCAGCCCCAGCATTTT,CAWRAENRDNQPQHF
TRBJ1-1,TRBV5-4,-,TRBD1,TGTGCCAGCAGCTTGGGACAGGGGGAGGGTGAAGCTTTCTTT,CASSLGQGEGEAFF
TRBJ1-1,TRBV5-1,-,-,TGCGCCAGCAGCTTCAGCAGGGTTGTCGACACTGAAGCTTTCTTT,CASSFSRVVDTEAFF
TRBJ2-4,TRBV6-5,-,TRBD2,TGTGCCAGCAGCCTAGCGGGAGGGCCTATAAACATTCAGTACTTC,CASSLAGGPINIQYF
TRBJ1-1,TRBV27,-,TRBD1,TGTGCCAGCAGTTTATTGTACACCGGGACAGCTGAAGCTTTCTTT,CASSLLYTGTAEAFF
TRBJ2-3,TRBV9,-,TRBD2,TGTGCCAGCAGCGTAGTAGCGGGATTGAGAACAGATACGCAGTATTTT,CASSVVAGLRTDTQYF
TRBJ1-2,TRBV9,-,-,TGTGCCAGCAGCGTAGAAGAGAGGCTAGCTAACTATGGCTACACCTTC,CASSVEERLANYGYTF
TRBJ1-4,TRBV18,-,TRBD1,TGTGCCAGCTCACTTGGACAGGGAACTAATGAAAAACTGTTTTTT,CASSLGQGTNEKLFF
TRBJ1-1,TRBV28,-,-,TGTGCCAGCAGTTTCCAGGGTAAGGGGAACACTGAAGCTTTCTTT,CASSFQGKGNTEAFF
TRBJ1-1,TRBV19,-,TRBD1,TGTGCCAGTAAGCCGACAGGGGGGACTGAAGCTTTCTTT,CASKPTGGTEAFF
TRBJ2-2,TRBV7-9,few,-,TGTGCCAGCATCCCATGGGCCCGCGAGCTGTTTTTT,CASIPWARELFF
TRBJ2-7,TRBV3-1/TRBV3-2,-,TRBD2,TGTGCCAGCAGCCGGGGGGGTAGCGGGGAGGTTTACGAGCAGTACTTC,CASSRGGSGEVYEQYF
TRBJ2-3,TRBV5-1,-,TRBD2,TGCGCCAGCAGCCGGGGACTAGTTAGCACAGATACGCAGTATTTT,CASSRGLVSTDTQYF
TRBJ2-7,TRBV10-3,-,-,TGTGCCATCAGTGAGACCCCCAGGCAACCCTACGAGCAGTACTTC,CAISETPRQPYEQYF
TRBJ2-7,TRBV5-1,-,TRBD1,TGCGCCAGCAGCTTGGCCCTCCTGGGACAGGCAATCTCCTACGAGCAGTACTTC,CASSLALLGQAISYEQYF
TRBJ2-2,TRBV5-4,-,TRBD1,TGTGCCAGCAGCTTGGGGAAAACAGGGGTCCCCGGGGAGCTGTTTTTT,CASSLGKTGVPGELFF
TRBJ2-2,TRBV5-1,-,TRBD2,TGCGCCAGCAGCCCCTTAGGGGCGGGAGCAATCCCTCCCGGGGAGCTGTTTTTT,CASSPLGAGAIPPGELFF
TRBJ2-5,TRBV3-1/TRBV3-2,-,TRBD1,TGTGCTTCTTCCGCCACAGGGGGAATGGAGACCCAGTACTTC,CASSATGGMETQYF
TRBJ2-7,TRBV28,-,TRBD1,TGTGCCAGCAGTTCCGGACAGGATTCCTACGAGCAGTACTTC,CASSSGQDSYEQYF
TRBJ2-1,TRBV24-1,once,-,TGTGCCACCAGTGGCAGAGGGTTCACCTACAATGAGCAGTTCTTC,CATSGRGFTYNEQFF
TRBJ1-1,TRBV6-5,-,-,TGTGCCAGCCGAGGGGGAGGGAGGGCTGAAGCTTTCTTT,CASRGGGRAEAFF
TRBJ2-2,TRBV30,-,-,TGTGCCTGGAGAGGGACACCCGCACGGGCCGGGGAGCTGTTTTTT,CAWRGTPARAGELFF
TRBJ1-2,TRBV11-2,-,-,TGTGCCAGCAGCCCCGACAAGGCAAACTATGGCTACACCTTC,CASSPDKANYGYTF
TRBJ1-6,TRBV5-1,-,TRBD1,TGCGCCAGCAGCCATACAGGGGGCGATCCTAATTCACCCCTCCACTTT,CASSHTGGDPNSPLHF
TRBJ1-1,TRBV19,few,TRBD1,TGTGCCAGTAGTAGGACGGGACAGGGGAGTGAAGCTTTCTTT,CASSRTGQGSEAFF
TRBJ2-7,TRBV5-1,-,TRBD1,TGCGCCAGCAGTCTTGAGGAGCCGGGACAGGGGTACGAGCAGTACTTC,CASSLEEPGQGYEQYF
TRBJ1-5,TRBV27,few,TRBD1,TGTGCCAGCAGTTCGACAGGGCTGAGCAATCAGCCCCAGCATTTT,CASSSTGLSNQPQHF
TRBJ1-2,TRBV6-5,-,TRBD1,TGTGCCAGCAGTTACGGGACAGGGCTGAGCTATGGCTACACCTTC,CASSYGTGLSYGYTF
TRBJ2-3,TRBV11-2,-,TRBD2,TGTGCCAGCAGCCCCCCTAGCGGCCCAGATACGCAGTATTTT,CASSPPSGPDTQYF
TRBJ2-3,TRBV5-5,-,-,TGTGCCAGCAGCCCCGGGGGAGGACCGAGCACAGATACGCAGTATTTT,CASSPGGGPSTDTQYF
TRBJ2-7,TRBV28,-,TRBD2,TGTGCCAGCAGTTTCCGGACTAGCGGGAGTGTCGAGCAGTACTTC,CASSFRTSGSVEQYF
TRBJ1-6,TRBV5-1,-,-,TGCGCCAGCAGAGACAGCCTGGACAATTCACCCCTCCACTTT,CASRDSLDNSPLHF
TRBJ2-1,TRBV7-6,-,-,TGTGCCAGCAGCTCAGAGGGCGGCGGCCCCTTCTCCCAGTTCTTC,CASSSEGGGPFSQFF
TRBJ2-2,TRBV19,-,TRBD2,TGTGCCAGCATAGCGGGAGGGCTTAAGCTGGCGAACACCGGGGAGCTGTTTTTT,CASIAGGLKLANTGELFF
TRBJ2-1,TRBV5-1,-,TRBD2,TGCGCCAGCAGCTTAGGGACTACCACCTACAATGAGCAGTTCTTC,CASSLGTTTYNEQFF
TRBJ2-2,TRBV19,-,TRBD1,TGTGCCAGTAGTATACCGGGACAGGCCCCCGGGGAGCTGTTTTTT,CASSIPGQAPGELFF
TRBJ2-7,TRBV5-6,-,TRBD1,TGTGCCAGCAGCCGACCACCGGGACAGCGCTCCTACGAGCAGTACTTC,CASSRPPGQRSYEQYF
TRBJ2-1,TRBV25-1,-,TRBD1,TGTGCCAGCAGTGACCTAGGGACAGGGGGCGGCGATGAGCAGTTCTTC,CASSDLGTGGGDEQFF
TRBJ2-1,TRBV19,-,-,TGTGCCAGTAGCCAGGGACATAACAATGAGCAGTTCTTC,CASSQGHNNEQFF
TRBJ1-2,TRBV25-1,-,-,TGTGCCAGCAATCGGGGTAACAACTATGGCTACACCTTC,CASNRGNNYGYTF